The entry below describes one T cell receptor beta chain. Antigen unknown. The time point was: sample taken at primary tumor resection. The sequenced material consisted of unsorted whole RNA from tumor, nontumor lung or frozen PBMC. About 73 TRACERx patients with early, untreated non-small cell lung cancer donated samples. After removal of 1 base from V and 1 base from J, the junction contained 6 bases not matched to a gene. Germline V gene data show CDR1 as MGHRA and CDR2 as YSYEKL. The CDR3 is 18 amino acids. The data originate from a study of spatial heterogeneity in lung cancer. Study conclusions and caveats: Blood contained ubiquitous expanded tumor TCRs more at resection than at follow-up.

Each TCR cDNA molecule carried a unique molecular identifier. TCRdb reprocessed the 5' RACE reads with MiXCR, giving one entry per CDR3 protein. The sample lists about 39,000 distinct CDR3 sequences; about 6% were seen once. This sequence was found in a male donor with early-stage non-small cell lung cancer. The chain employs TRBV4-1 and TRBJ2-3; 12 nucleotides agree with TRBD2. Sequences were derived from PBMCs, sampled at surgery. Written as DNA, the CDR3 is TGCGCCAGCAGCCAAGGGCTAGCGGGGGGGCAAGGCACAGATACGCAGTATTTT. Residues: CASSQGLAGGQGTDTQYF.